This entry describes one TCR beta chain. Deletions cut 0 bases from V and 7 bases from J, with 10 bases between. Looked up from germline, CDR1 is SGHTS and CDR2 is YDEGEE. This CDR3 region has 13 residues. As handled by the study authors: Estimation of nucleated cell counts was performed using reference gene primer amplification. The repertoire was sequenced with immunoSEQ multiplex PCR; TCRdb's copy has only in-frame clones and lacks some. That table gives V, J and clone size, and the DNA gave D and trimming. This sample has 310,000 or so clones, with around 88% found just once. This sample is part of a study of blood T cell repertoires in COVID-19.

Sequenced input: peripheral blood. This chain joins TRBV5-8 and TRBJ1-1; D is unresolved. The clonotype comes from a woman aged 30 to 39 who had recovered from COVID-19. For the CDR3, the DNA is TGTGCCAGCAGCTTGGTGCGGTTTGGTGAAGCTTTCTTT. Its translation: CASSLVRFGEAFF.